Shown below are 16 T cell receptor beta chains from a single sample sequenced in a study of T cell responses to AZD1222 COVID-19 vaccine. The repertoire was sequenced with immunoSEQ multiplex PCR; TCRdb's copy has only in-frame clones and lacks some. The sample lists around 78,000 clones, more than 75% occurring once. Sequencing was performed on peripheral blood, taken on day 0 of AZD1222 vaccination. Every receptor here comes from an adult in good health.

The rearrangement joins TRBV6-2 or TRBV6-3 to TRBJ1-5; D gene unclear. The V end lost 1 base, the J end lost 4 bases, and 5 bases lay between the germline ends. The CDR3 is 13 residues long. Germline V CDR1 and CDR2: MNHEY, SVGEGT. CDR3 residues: CASSYFGNQPQHF. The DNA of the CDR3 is TGTGCCAGCAGTTACTTTGGGAATCAGCCCCAGCATTTT.

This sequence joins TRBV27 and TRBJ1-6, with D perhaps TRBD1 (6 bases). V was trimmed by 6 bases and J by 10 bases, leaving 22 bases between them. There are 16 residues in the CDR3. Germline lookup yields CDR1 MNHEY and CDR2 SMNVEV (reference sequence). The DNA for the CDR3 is TGTGCCAGCAGCTCCGGAGGGGGGCTTGGGGGATCACCCCTCCACTTT. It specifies CASSSGGGLGGSPLHF.

The CDR3 bases are TGTGCCAGCAGTGCGGGACTAGCGGCTATCTCTGGGGCCAACGTCCTGACTTTC. Protein: CASSAGLAAISGANVLTF. The rearrangement uses TRBV27 and TRBJ2-6; TRBD2 aligns across 11 bases. CDR1 and CDR2 (germline): MNHEY, SMNVEV (reference sequence). V gave up 5 bases and J gave up 0 bases; unmatched junction bases: 6. The CDR3 runs 18 residues. Variable domain in full (rest from reference TRBV27 and TRBJ2-6): EAQVTQNPRYLITVTGKKLTVTCSQNMNHEYMSWYRQDPGLGLRQIYYSMNVEVTDKGDVPEGYKVSRKEKRNFPLILESPSPNQTSLYFCASSAGLAAISGANVLTFGAGSRLTVL.

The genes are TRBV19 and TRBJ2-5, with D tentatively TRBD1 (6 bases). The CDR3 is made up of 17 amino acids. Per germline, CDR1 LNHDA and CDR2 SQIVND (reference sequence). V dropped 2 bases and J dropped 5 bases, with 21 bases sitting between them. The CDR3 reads CASSIPSTGFQGETQYF. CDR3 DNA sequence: TGTGCCAGTAGTATACCTTCGACTGGTTTCCAGGGGGAGACCCAGTACTTC.

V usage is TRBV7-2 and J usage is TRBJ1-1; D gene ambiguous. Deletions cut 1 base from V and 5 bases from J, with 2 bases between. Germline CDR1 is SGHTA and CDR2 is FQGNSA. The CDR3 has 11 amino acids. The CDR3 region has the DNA TGTGCCAGCAGCTTAGTGACTGAAGCTTTCTTT. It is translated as CASSLVTEAFF.

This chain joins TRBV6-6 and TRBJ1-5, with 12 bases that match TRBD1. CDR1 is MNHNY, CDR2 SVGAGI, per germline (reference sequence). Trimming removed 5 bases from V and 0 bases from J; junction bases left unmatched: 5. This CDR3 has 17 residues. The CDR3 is CASSPGTGGPSNQPQHF. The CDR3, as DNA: TGTGCCAGCAGTCCCGGGACAGGGGGCCCTAGCAATCAGCCCCAGCATTTT.

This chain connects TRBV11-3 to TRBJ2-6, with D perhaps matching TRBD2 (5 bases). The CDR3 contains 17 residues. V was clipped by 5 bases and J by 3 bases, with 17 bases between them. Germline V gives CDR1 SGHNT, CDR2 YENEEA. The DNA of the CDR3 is TGTGCCAGCAGCCAGGACTGGGGTTCTCGTGGGGCCAACGTCCTGACTTTC. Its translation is CASSQDWGSRGANVLTF. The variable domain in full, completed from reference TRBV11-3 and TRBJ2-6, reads EAGVVQSPRYKIIEKKQPVAFWCNPISGHNTLYWYLQNLGQGPELLIRYENEEAVDDSQLPKDRFSAERLKGVDSTLKIQPAELGDSAVYLCASSQDWGSRGANVLTFGAGSRLTVL.

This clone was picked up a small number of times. The CDR3 sequence: CASGPSGIGELFF. CDR3 in DNA: TGTGCCAGCGGACCATCGGGGATCGGGGAGCTGTTTTTT. The chain joins TRBV27 to TRBJ2-2; a weak D match, TRBD2 (5 bases). This CDR3 contains 13 residues. The germline V gene has CDR1 MNHEY and CDR2 SMNVEV (reference sequence). V shed 8 bases and J shed 7 bases, with 14 bases lying between them.

CDR3 sequence reads: CAWSGSGGYTF. CDR3 in DNA: TGTGCCTGGAGTGGGAGCGGTGGCTACACCTTC. The V call is TRBV30, the J call TRBJ1-2; D remains ambiguous. CDR3 length equals 11 residues. Germline CDR1 is GTSNPN and CDR2 is SVGIG (reference sequence). The germline V and J ends were trimmed by 1 base and 7 bases, with 7 bases remaining between them. The full variable domain, completed using reference TRBV30 and TRBJ1-2, is SQTIHQWPATLVQPVGSPLSLECTVEGTSNPNLYWYRQAAGRGLQLLFYSVGIGQISSEVPQNLSASRPQDRQFILSSKKLLLSDSGFYLCAWSGSGGYTFGSGTRLTVV.

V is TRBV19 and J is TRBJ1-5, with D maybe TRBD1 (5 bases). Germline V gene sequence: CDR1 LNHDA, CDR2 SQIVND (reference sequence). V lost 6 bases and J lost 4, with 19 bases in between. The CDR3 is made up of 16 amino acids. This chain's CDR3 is CASRRQNGLYNQPQHF. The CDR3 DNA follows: TGTGCCAGTAGACGACAGAATGGCCTCTATAATCAGCCCCAGCATTTT.

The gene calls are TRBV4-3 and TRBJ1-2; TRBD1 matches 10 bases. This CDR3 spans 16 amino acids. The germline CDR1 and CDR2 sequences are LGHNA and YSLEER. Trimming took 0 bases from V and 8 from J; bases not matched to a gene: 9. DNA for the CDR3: TGCGCCAGCAGCCAAGAGTGGGGACAGGGGCGAGGGGGCTACACCTTC. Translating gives CASSQEWGQGRGGYTF.

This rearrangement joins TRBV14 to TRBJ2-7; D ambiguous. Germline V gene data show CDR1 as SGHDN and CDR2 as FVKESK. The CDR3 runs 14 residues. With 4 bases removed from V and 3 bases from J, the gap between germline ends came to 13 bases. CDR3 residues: CASSPPLRGYEQYF. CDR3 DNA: TGTGCCAGCAGCCCCCCCCTCCGCGGCTACGAGCAGTACTTC.

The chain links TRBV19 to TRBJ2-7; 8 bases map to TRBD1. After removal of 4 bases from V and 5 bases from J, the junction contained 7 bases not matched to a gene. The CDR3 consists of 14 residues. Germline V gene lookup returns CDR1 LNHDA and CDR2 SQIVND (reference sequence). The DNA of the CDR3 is TGTGCCAGTAGTAGACAGGGGCCTCGGGACGAGCAGTACTTC. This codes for CASSRQGPRDEQYF.

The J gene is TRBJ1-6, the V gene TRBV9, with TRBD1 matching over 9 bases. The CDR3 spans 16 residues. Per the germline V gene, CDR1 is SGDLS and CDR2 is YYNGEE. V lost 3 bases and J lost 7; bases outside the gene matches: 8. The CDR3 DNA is TGTGCCAGCAGCGCGGACAGGGGATCGAGGAATTCACCCCTCCACTTT. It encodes CASSADRGSRNSPLHF.

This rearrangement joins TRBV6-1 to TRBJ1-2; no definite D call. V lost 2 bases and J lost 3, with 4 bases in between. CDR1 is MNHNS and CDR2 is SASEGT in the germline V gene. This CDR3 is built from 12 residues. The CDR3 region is CASSEQDYGYTF. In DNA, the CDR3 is TGTGCCAGCAGTGAACAGGACTATGGCTACACCTTC.

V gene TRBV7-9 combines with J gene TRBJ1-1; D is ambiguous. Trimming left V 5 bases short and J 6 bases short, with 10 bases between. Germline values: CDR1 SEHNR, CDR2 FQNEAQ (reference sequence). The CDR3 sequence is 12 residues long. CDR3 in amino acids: CASSRTVAEAFF. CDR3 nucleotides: TGTGCCAGCAGCCGGACTGTCGCTGAAGCTTTCTTT.